Listed here is a single TCR beta chain. As handled by the study authors: Estimation of nucleated cell counts relied on the amplification of reference gene primers. Here immunoSEQ multiplex PCR was the method, and the copy in TCRdb shows in-frame clones only, minus some. Clone size and the V and J calls come from that table; the DNA yielded D and trimming. The sample shows 100,000 or so clones, 85% to 90% of them seen only once. The data derive from a study of blood T cell repertoires in COVID-19. Looking at the study overall: Sample material is recorded as cDNA or gDNA derived from T cells, B-cell-depleted T cells, or PBMCs.

This CDR3 is 13 amino acids long. Between the trimmed V and J ends, which lost 11 bases and 0 bases, there was a span of 12 bases. CDR1 SNHLY and CDR2 FYNNEI come from the germline V gene. The rearrangement links TRBV2 to TRBJ2-3; TRBD2 might be the D (6 bases). The origin of this receptor is a man between 60 and 75 years old with acute or convalescent COVID-19. Sample: peripheral blood. CDR3 sequence reads: CALERVSTDTQYF. Written as DNA, the CDR3 is TGTGCCTTGGAGCGGGTGAGCACAGATACGCAGTATTTT. Using reference TRBV2 and TRBJ2-3 for the parts outside the CDR3, the full variable domain is EPEVTQTPSHQVTQMGQEVILRCVPISNHLYFYWYRQILGQKVEFLVSFYNNEISEKSEIFDDQFSVERPDGSNFTLKIRSTKLEDSAMYFCALERVSTDTQYFGPGTRLTVL.